This TCR beta chain was profiled in a study of blood T cells in healthy people across ages. Every sample had a minimum of 6.5 million PBMCs isolated. The germline V gene has CDR1 MNHNY and CDR2 SVGAGI (reference sequence). V was pared by 7 bases and J by 0 bases, with 10 bases between. This CDR3 has 14 amino acids. Then a second PCR, running roughly 6 to 11 cycles, was carried out with a sample-barcoded 5' primer and a J-beta primer mix. TCRdb re-called the 5' RACE reads through MiXCR, storing one row per CDR3 protein. This table holds over 1,500,000 distinct CDR3 sequences, 40% to 55% found once. This sequence was found in a woman aged 40-49 years in good health. The sequenced sample was blood. The chain couples TRBV6-6 to TRBJ1-5; possible D gene TRBD1, 5 bases. The CDR3, as DNA: TGTGCCAGCATTCGGGGGAGTAGCAATCAGCCCCAGCATTTT. Translation gives CASIRGSSNQPQHF.